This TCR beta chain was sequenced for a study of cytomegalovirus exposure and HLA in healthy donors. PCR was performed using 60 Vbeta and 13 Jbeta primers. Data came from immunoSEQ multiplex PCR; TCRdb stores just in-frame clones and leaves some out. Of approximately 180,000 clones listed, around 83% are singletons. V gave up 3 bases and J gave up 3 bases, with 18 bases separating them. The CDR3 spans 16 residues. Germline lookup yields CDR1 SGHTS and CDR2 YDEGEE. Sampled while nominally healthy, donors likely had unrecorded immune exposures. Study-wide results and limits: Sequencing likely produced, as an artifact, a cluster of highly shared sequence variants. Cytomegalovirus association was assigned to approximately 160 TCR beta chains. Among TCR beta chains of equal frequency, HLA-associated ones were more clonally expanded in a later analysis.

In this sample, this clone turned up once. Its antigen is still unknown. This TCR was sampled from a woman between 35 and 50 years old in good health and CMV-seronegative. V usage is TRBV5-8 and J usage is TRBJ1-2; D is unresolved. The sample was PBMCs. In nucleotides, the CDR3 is TGTGCCAGCAGCTCCCTTTCGATAACCTACCACTATGGCTACACCTTC. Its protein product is CASSSLSITYHYGYTF.